This T cell receptor beta chain was retrieved from a study of graft-versus-host responses after intestinal transplantation. This clone was counted a single time. No antigen is known for it. Graft samples were processed, releasing intraepithelial and lamina propria lymphocytes. Germline CDR1 SGHDT, CDR2 YYEEEE. The germline V and J ends were trimmed by 5 bases and 0 bases, with 17 bases remaining between them. The CDR3 has 16 residues. The assay was immunoSEQ multiplex PCR, and TCRdb's table has in-frame clones only and misses some. Among 40,000 or so clones, 75% to 90% were seen once, and the ten largest hold under 20%. Study-wide results and limits: GvH clones appeared in recipient marrow, some first in ileum or blood.

The sequencing used ileum tissue, collected more than 200 days after intestinal transplant. This sequence originates from a human patient who received an intestinal transplant, so some T cells may come from the graft donor. This chain connects TRBV5-6 to TRBJ1-2, with D unresolved. The DNA of the CDR3 is TGTGCCAGCAGACTAGAACCGACACGAGCTAACTATGGCTACACCTTC. This encodes CASRLEPTRANYGYTF.